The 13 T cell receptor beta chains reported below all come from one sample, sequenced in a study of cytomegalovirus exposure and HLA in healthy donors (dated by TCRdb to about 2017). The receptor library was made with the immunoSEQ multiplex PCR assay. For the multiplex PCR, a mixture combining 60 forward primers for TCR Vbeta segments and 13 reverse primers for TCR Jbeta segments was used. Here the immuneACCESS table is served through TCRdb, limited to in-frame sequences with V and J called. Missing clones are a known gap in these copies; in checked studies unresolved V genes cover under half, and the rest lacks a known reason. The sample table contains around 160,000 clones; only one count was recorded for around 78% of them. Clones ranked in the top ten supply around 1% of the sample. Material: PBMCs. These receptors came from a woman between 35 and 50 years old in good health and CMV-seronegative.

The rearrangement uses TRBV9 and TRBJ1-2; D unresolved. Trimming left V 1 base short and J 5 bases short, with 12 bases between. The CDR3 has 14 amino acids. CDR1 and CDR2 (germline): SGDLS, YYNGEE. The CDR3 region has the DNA TGTGCCAGCAGCGTAAGTGGAGGACTATATGGCTACACCTTC. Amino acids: CASSVSGGLYGYTF.

CDR3 loop: CASRGQGDLHEQFF. CDR3 DNA: TGCGCCAGTAGGGGACAGGGGGATTTACATGAGCAGTTCTTC. The chain couples TRBV5-1 to TRBJ2-1; the match to TRBD1 covers 11 bases. In germline, CDR1 is SGHRS, CDR2 YFSETQ. V dropped 8 bases and J dropped 8; count of bases not matched to a gene: 9. This CDR3 region has 14 residues.

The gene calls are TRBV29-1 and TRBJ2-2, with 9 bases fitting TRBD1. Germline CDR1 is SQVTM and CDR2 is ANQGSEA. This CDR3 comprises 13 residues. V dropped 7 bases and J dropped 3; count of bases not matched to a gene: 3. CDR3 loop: CSGDRGDTGELFF. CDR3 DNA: TGCAGCGGCGACAGGGGGGACACCGGGGAGCTGTTTTTT.

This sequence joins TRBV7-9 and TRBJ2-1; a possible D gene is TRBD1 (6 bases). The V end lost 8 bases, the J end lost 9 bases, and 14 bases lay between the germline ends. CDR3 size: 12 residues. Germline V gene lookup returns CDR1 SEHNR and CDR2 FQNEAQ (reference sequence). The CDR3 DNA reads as TGTGCCAGCTGGGACACGGCGAGTGAGCAGTTCTTC. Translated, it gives CASWDTASEQFF.

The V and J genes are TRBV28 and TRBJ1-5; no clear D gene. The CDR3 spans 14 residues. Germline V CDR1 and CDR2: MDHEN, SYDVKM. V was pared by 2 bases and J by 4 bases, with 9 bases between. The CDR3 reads CASSLLQVNQPQHF. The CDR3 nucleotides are TGTGCCAGCAGTTTACTCCAGGTAAATCAGCCCCAGCATTTT. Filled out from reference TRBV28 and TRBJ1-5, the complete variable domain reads DVKVTQSSRYLVKRTGEKVFLECVQDMDHENMFWYRQDPGLGLRLIYFSYDVKMKEKGDIPEGYSVSREKKERFSLILESASTNQTSMYLCASSLLQVNQPQHFGDGTRLSIL.

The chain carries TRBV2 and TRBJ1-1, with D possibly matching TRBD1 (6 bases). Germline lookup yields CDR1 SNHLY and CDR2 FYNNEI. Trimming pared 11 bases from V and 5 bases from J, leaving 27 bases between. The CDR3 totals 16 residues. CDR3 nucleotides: TGTGCCGCCTCAAAGCGGGGGGGCGCGAGTAGAACTGAAGCTTTCTTT. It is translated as CAASKRGGASRTEAFF.

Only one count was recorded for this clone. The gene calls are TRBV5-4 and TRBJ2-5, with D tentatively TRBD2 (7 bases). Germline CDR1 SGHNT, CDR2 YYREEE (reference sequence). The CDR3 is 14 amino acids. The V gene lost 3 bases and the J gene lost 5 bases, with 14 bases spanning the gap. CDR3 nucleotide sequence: TGTGCCAGCAGCTCCCCAGGGGAGGGGGAGACCCAGTACTTC. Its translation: CASSSPGEGETQYF.

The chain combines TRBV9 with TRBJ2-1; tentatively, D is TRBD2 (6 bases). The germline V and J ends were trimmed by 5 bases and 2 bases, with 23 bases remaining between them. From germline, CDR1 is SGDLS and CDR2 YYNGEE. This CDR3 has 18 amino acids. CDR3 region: CASSGGWAGRSAYNEQFF. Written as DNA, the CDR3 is TGTGCCAGCAGTGGGGGGTGGGCCGGTCGGAGCGCCTACAATGAGCAGTTCTTC.

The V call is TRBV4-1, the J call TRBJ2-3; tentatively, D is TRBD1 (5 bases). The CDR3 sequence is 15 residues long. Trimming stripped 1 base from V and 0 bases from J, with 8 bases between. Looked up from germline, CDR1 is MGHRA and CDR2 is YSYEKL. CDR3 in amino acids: CASSQVGDSTDTQYF. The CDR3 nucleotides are TGCGCCAGCAGCCAAGTAGGGGATAGCACAGATACGCAGTATTTT.

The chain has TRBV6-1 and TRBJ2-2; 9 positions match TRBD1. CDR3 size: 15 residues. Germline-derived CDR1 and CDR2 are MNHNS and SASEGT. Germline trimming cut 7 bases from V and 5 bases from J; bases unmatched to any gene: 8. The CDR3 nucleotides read TGTGCCAGCATGCCGGGACAGGGCCGAACCGGGGAGCTGTTTTTT. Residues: CASMPGQGRTGELFF.

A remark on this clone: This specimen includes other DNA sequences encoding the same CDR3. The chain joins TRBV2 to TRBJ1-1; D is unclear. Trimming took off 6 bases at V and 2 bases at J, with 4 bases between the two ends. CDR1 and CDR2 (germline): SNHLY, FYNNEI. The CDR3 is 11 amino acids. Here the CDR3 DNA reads TGTGCCAGCAGCCTAAACACTGAAGCTTTCTTT. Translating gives CASSLNTEAFF.

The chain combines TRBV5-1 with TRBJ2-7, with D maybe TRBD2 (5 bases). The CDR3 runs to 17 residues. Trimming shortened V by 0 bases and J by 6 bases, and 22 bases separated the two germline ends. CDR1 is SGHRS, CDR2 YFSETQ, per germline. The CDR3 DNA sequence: TGCGCCAGCAGCTTGGGGTTCTTACTAGGAGGTTTCCTCGAGCAGTACTTC. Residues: CASSLGFLLGGFLEQYF.

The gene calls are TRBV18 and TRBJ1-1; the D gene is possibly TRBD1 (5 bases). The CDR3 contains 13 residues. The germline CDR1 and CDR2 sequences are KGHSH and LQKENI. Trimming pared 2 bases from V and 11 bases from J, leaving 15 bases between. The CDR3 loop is CASSPGASEVAFF. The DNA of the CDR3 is TGTGCCAGCTCACCAGGGGCTTCAGAGGTGGCTTTCTTT.